This TCR beta chain was obtained from a study of read filtering for tumor transcriptome and immune sequencing. Overall study: R-ISS stage counts were eight or nine for I, about 15 for II, six or seven for III. Whole-transcriptome libraries were prepared after DNase treatment.

The sample holds many counts of this clonotype. Its target is unknown. Sampling of bone marrow took place during active disease in every patient. General study results and limits: Compared with RNA-seq, IR-seq gave much higher clonotype depth and reliability.

Molecular barcoded adaptors covering alpha/delta and beta/gamma chains were used on around 370 ng RNA. Each CDR3 protein gets one entry after TCRdb re-called the reads with MiXCR. Among around 140,000 distinct CDR3 sequences listed, under 15% were seen once. Input material: a population of CD138-negative cells sorted from bone marrow. The receptor was derived from a donor at least 40 years old with multiple myeloma.

CDR3 DNA sequence: TGTGCCAGCAGTTTGGTAGCCGAAAAACTGTTTTTT. It codes for CASSLVAEKLFF. The gene calls are TRBV12-3 or TRBV12-4 and TRBJ1-4; D not resolved. V was clipped by 3 bases and J by 8 bases, with 7 bases between them. The CDR3 length is 12 residues.